These 15 T cell receptor beta chains originate from one sample sequenced in a study of cytomegalovirus exposure and HLA in healthy donors. This PCR relied on a set of 60 Vbeta primers and 13 Jbeta primers. Data came from immunoSEQ multiplex PCR; TCRdb stores just in-frame clones and leaves some out. The top ten hold roughly 3.1% of the sample, which has 95,000 to 130,000 clones, around 10% seen once. The sample taken for sequencing was PBMCs. These receptors originate from a man in his thirties or forties in good health and CMV-seronegative.

This clone was observed a few times. The CDR3, as DNA: TGTGCCAGTAGATGGGCGACAGGGAGAGGGACTGAAGCTTTCTTT. Amino acids: CASRWATGRGTEAFF. The chain is built from TRBV19 and TRBJ1-1; 7 bases align to TRBD1. Germline trimming cut 6 bases from V and 5 bases from J; bases unmatched to any gene: 12. The length of the CDR3 is 15 residues. Germline values: CDR1 LNHDA, CDR2 SQIVND (reference sequence).

This clone has more than one count but fewer than ten. The chain employs TRBV7-2 and TRBJ1-5, with D perhaps matching TRBD1 (6 bases). The CDR3 runs to 15 residues. V shed 0 bases and J shed 5 bases, with 11 bases lying between them. In germline, CDR1 is SGHTA, CDR2 FQGNSA. CDR3 loop: CASSLARSGDQPQHF. Written as DNA, the CDR3 is TGTGCCAGCAGCTTAGCAAGGTCAGGGGATCAGCCCCAGCATTTT.

In its sample, this clone was seen a few times. J is TRBJ1-2 and V is TRBV7-2, with 7 bases aligning to TRBD1. Germline assignment: CDR1 SGHTA and CDR2 FQGNSA. The ends lost 5 bases at V and 12 bases at J; junction bases unmatched: 6. There are 11 residues in the CDR3. The CDR3 here is CASSPDRIHTF. In DNA form, the CDR3 reads TGTGCCAGCAGCCCGGACAGGATTCACACCTTC.

As regards this clone: This same CDR3 is encoded by further DNA sequences in the sample. The chain couples TRBV13 to TRBJ1-1, with a tentative D call TRBD1 (6 bases). Per the germline V gene, CDR1 is PRHDT and CDR2 is FYEKMQ (reference sequence). This CDR3 has 13 residues. The V end lost 5 bases, the J end lost 3 bases, and 10 bases lay between the germline ends. The CDR3 spells CASSPPGDTEAFF. CDR3 bases: TGTGCCAGCAGCCCCCCAGGGGACACTGAAGCTTTCTTT. Complete variable domain (other parts from reference TRBV13 and TRBJ1-1): AAGVIQSPRHLIKEKRETATLKCYPIPRHDTVYWYQQGPGQDPQFLISFYEKMQSDKGSIPDRFSAQQFSDYHSELNMSSLELGDSALYFCASSPPGDTEAFFGQGTRLTVV.

This rearrangement joins TRBV10-3 to TRBJ2-7; D gene unclear. CDR1 and CDR2 from the germline V gene are ENHRY and SYGVKD. This CDR3 has 12 amino acids. The V and J ends lost 6 bases and 3 bases respectively, with 9 bases between them. The CDR3 sequence: CAISPSSYEQYF. The CDR3 DNA follows: TGTGCCATCAGCCCGTCCAGCTACGAGCAGTACTTC.

The rearrangement uses TRBV7-2 and TRBJ2-4; the match to TRBD2 covers 11 bases. The CDR3 has 16 amino acids. The germline V gene encodes CDR1 SGHTA and CDR2 FQGNSA. With V trimmed by 5 bases and J by 3 bases, 6 bases remained unmatched. CDR3 DNA sequence: TGTGCCAGCAGCCTGACTAGCGGGGATCTCAAAAACATTCAGTACTTC. This gives the protein CASSLTSGDLKNIQYF.

This clone was seen a handful of times. This chain connects TRBV4-1 to TRBJ1-4, with D perhaps TRBD1 (6 bases). This CDR3 is built from 15 residues. V was trimmed by 0 bases and J by 3 bases, leaving 8 bases between them. CDR1 MGHRA and CDR2 YSYEKL come from the germline V gene. This chain's CDR3 is CASSQEQGPNEKLFF. As DNA, the CDR3 is TGCGCCAGCAGCCAAGAGCAGGGGCCTAATGAAAAACTGTTTTTT.

The J gene is TRBJ2-1, the V gene TRBV6-5, with D maybe TRBD2 (6 bases). This CDR3 region has 14 residues. V lost 5 bases and J 9 bases, leaving 17 bases between the germline ends. Germline CDR1 reads MNHEY; CDR2 reads SVGAGI. CDR3: CASSKPGLVSEQFF. The CDR3 DNA is TGTGCCAGCAGTAAGCCGGGACTTGTAAGTGAGCAGTTCTTC.

The chain is built from TRBV5-1 and TRBJ1-1; a possible D gene is TRBD1 (6 bases). The V and J ends lost 1 base and 0 bases respectively, with 10 bases between them. The CDR3 is made up of 15 amino acids. Germline values: CDR1 SGHRS, CDR2 YFSETQ. The CDR3 DNA is TGCGCCAGCAGCTTGTTACAGGGAATGAACACTGAAGCTTTCTTT. It translates to CASSLLQGMNTEAFF. Full variable domain (outside the CDR3, taken from reference TRBV5-1 and TRBJ1-1): KAGVTQTPRYLIKTRGQQVTLSCSPISGHRSVSWYQQTPGQGLQFLFEYFSETQRNKGNFPGRFSGRQFSNSRSEMNVSTLELGDSALYLCASSLLQGMNTEAFFGQGTRLTVV.

This clone was detected only a few times. The chain is built from TRBV5-6 and TRBJ2-7; TRBD1 might be the D (6 bases). This CDR3 has 14 amino acids. Trimming shortened V by 5 bases and J by 2 bases, and 14 bases separated the two germline ends. The germline V gene has CDR1 SGHDT and CDR2 YYEEEE. DNA of the CDR3: TGTGCCAGCAGTTTTCCGGGACAAACCTACGAGCAGTACTTC. Amino acids: CASSFPGQTYEQYF.

This clone was counted a few times. This chain joins TRBV5-5 and TRBJ2-5; 8 bases align to TRBD2. Germline CDR1 reads SGHKS; CDR2 reads YYEKEE (reference sequence). The trim removed 4 bases at V and 4 bases at J, leaving 9 bases unmatched. This CDR3 region has 15 residues. CDR3 DNA: TGTGCCAGCAGCCGGGGGGGGGCGGTGGGAGAGACCCAGTACTTC. Its translation is CASSRGGAVGETQYF.

The chain employs TRBV4-1 and TRBJ2-7, with TRBD1 matching over 7 bases. CDR1 is MGHRA and CDR2 is YSYEKL in the germline V gene. The CDR3 is 18 residues long. V trimming: 2 bases; J trimming: 2 bases; junction bases outside the gene matches: 15. As DNA, the CDR3 is TGCGCCAGCAGCCAAACCATCGACAGGGACCCTTATACCTACGAGCAGTACTTC. It encodes CASSQTIDRDPYTYEQYF.

The chain links TRBV11-2 to TRBJ1-5; 7 bases agree with TRBD1. V shed 6 bases and J 5 bases; nucleotides not matched to a gene: 10. In germline, CDR1 is SGHAT, CDR2 FQNNGV. The CDR3 consists of 15 residues. CDR3 region: CASSLTMGQYQPQHF. The CDR3 DNA reads as TGTGCCAGCAGTCTTACGATGGGACAGTATCAGCCCCAGCATTTT.

The chain employs TRBV5-4 and TRBJ1-4; D is ambiguous. Looked up from germline, CDR1 is SGHNT and CDR2 is YYREEE (reference sequence). The CDR3 covers 13 residues. The V end lost 3 bases, the J end lost 8 bases, and 11 bases lay between the germline ends. The CDR3 loop reads CASSSVAGEKLFF. As DNA, the CDR3 is TGTGCCAGCAGCTCAGTAGCCGGGGAAAAACTGTTTTTT.

This clone was picked up a small number of times. The V call is TRBV9, the J call TRBJ1-3, with TRBD1 matching 7 bases. The germline gives CDR1 SGDLS, CDR2 YYNGEE. J was trimmed by 0 bases and V by 1 base; bases with no gene match: 7. CDR3 size: 17 residues. The CDR3 bases are TGTGCCAGCAGCGTACTAGGGGGCACTCGCTCTGGAAACACCATATATTTT. Translation: CASSVLGGTRSGNTIYF.